This is a list of T cell receptor beta chains from one sample in a study of human T cells and chemical hapten exposure. Via MiXCR, TCRdb re-called the RACE reads, giving one row per CDR3 protein. This sample has under 95,000 distinct CDR3 sequences, with about 8% found just once. The sequenced sample was whole blood, obtained in connection with sensitization to the hapten diphenylcyclopropenone (DPC). Source of these receptors: a middle-aged man with alopecia areata. Some clones in this sample may be carry-over from other donors' samples. The CDR3 runs from the conserved cysteine through the conserved F or W. D genes are given only for firm matches. Rows give clone size only sometimes, using once, few, many, or a class for an expanded clone.

NA	TRBV4-3	TRBJ2-7	many	CASSRRGGSSYEQYF	TGCGCCAGCAGCCGACGCGGCGGTAGCTCCTACGAGCAGTACTTC
TRBD2	TRBV7-2	TRBJ2-7	NA	CANSSGLAGGEQYF	TGTGCCAACAGTTCCGGACTAGCGGGAGGCGAGCAGTACTTC
NA	TRBV9	TRBJ2-5	few	CASSPEGQETQYF	TGTGCCAGCAGCCCGGAGGGACAAGAGACCCAGTACTTC
NA	TRBV6-1	TRBJ2-7	few	CASSEVQGYLEQYF	TGTGCCAGCAGTGAAGTACAGGGTTATTTGGAGCAGTACTTC
TRBD2	TRBV7-9	TRBJ2-6	NA	CASSLAGLFSGANVLTF	TGTGCCAGCAGCCTAGCGGGCCTCTTCTCTGGGGCCAACGTCCTGACTTTC
NA	TRBV29-1	TRBJ2-6	NA	CSVEVWQDSGANVLTF	TGCAGCGTTGAGGTATGGCAGGACTCTGGGGCCAACGTCCTGACTTTC
TRBD1	TRBV28	TRBJ1-1	many	CASSETGATNTEAFF	TGTGCCAGCAGTGAAACAGGGGCGACGAACACTGAAGCTTTCTTT
NA	TRBV9	TRBJ1-1	many	CASSEGQITEAFF	TGTGCCAGCAGCGAAGGACAGATCACTGAAGCTTTCTTT
TRBD2	TRBV28	TRBJ2-3	NA	CASSPQTSGTTDTQYF	TGTGCCAGCAGTCCCCAGACTAGCGGGACGACAGATACGCAGTATTTT
NA	TRBV7-6	TRBJ2-1	few	CASSLVAGFNEQFF	TGTGCCAGCAGCTTAGTTGCAGGGTTTAATGAGCAGTTCTTC
NA	TRBV12-3/TRBV12-4	TRBJ1-6	NA	CASSFRLAGGGASRNSPLRF	TGTGCCAGCAGTTTTCGGCTGGCGGGCGGGGGGGCATCACGAAATTCACCCCTCCGCTTT
NA	TRBV27	TRBJ2-1	NA	CASRHTPGREWDEQFF	TGTGCCAGCAGGCATACTCCCGGACGGGAGTGGGATGAGCAGTTCTTC
TRBD2	TRBV6-5	TRBJ2-1	NA	CASSYEPSGRYNEQFF	TGTGCCAGCAGTTACGAGCCTAGCGGGAGATACAATGAGCAGTTCTTC
TRBD2	TRBV25-1	TRBJ2-6	NA	CASSVGTSSAGANVLTF	TGTGCCAGCAGTGTAGGGACTAGTTCGGCTGGGGCCAACGTCCTGACTTTC
NA	TRBV6-5	TRBJ1-2	many	CASRVGWERFYGYTF	TGTGCCAGCCGCGTCGGGTGGGAGAGATTCTATGGCTACACCTTC
NA	TRBV5-1	TRBJ2-3	many	CASSSKRATTDTQYF	TGCGCCAGCAGCTCGAAGAGGGCAACCACAGATACGCAGTATTTT
TRBD2	TRBV12-3/TRBV12-4	TRBJ2-1	few	CASSLGRESTEQFF	TGTGCCAGCAGTTTGGGGCGGGAGTCCACTGAGCAGTTCTTC
TRBD2	TRBV27	TRBJ2-3	NA	CASSSPASGPGTQYF	TGTGCCAGCAGTTCCCCGGCTAGCGGCCCTGGGACGCAGTATTTT
NA	TRBV12-3/TRBV12-4	TRBJ2-7	few	CASSLRSGSRYEQYF	TGTGCCAGCAGTTTAAGATCCGGGAGTAGGTACGAGCAGTACTTC
TRBD2	TRBV12-3/TRBV12-4	TRBJ2-3	few	CASSPPTSGHTDTQYF	TGTGCCAGCAGTCCCCCCACTAGCGGGCACACAGATACGCAGTATTTT
TRBD2	TRBV19	TRBJ2-1	many	CASSIRLAGVGNEQFF	TGTGCCAGTAGTATCCGACTAGCGGGAGTGGGGAATGAGCAGTTCTTC
NA	TRBV6-2/TRBV6-3	TRBJ2-1	many	CASSSREDREWNNEQFF	TGTGCCAGCAGTAGCCGAGAGGACAGAGAGTGGAACAATGAGCAGTTCTTC
TRBD2	TRBV4-3	TRBJ2-7	few	CASSLLSAAGTYEQYF	TGCGCCAGCAGCCTCCTCTCAGCAGCGGGGACCTACGAGCAGTACTTC
TRBD2	TRBV30	TRBJ2-7	NA	CAWSRGLAGVEQYF	TGTGCCTGGAGTCGGGGACTAGCGGGAGTCGAGCAGTACTTC
NA	TRBV4-1	TRBJ1-5	many	CASSQLGLRQPQHF	TGCGCCAGCAGCCAGCTGGGACTTCGACAGCCCCAGCATTTT
NA	TRBV9	TRBJ1-1	NA	CASSVFGGLNTEAFF	TGTGCCAGCAGCGTATTCGGGGGCCTGAACACTGAAGCTTTCTTT
TRBD1	TRBV30	TRBJ1-1	NA	CAWNRQGPTEAFF	TGTGCCTGGAATAGACAGGGTCCTACTGAAGCTTTCTTT
NA	TRBV30	TRBJ2-3	few	CAWGPTGFSTDTQYF	TGTGCCTGGGGGCCGACGGGGTTTAGCACAGATACGCAGTATTTT
NA	TRBV25-1	TRBJ2-4	NA	CASSEPGAKNIQYF	TGTGCCAGCAGTGAACCGGGAGCCAAAAACATTCAGTACTTC
TRBD2	TRBV5-1	TRBJ2-2	many	CASSLWTSGNTGELFF	TGCGCCAGCAGCTTGTGGACTAGCGGGAATACCGGGGAGCTGTTTTTT
NA	TRBV6-5	TRBJ1-2	NA	CASSPHQGANYGYTF	TGTGCCAGCAGCCCTCATCAGGGTGCAAACTATGGCTACACCTTC
TRBD2	TRBV2	TRBJ2-3	many	CASTALAATSTDTQYF	TGTGCCAGCACCGCACTAGCGGCAACTAGCACAGATACGCAGTATTTT
NA	TRBV10-3	TRBJ2-3	few	CAISESGRGSTDTQYF	TGTGCCATCAGTGAGTCTGGACGGGGTAGCACAGATACGCAGTATTTT
TRBD1	TRBV12-3/TRBV12-4	TRBJ2-5	NA	CASSFYPGTEETQYF	TGTGCCAGCAGTTTCTATCCGGGGACAGAAGAGACCCAGTACTTC
NA	TRBV3-1	TRBJ1-1	NA	CASSLRGGNTEAFF	TGTGCCAGCAGCCTAAGGGGGGGAAACACTGAAGCTTTCTTT
TRBD1	TRBV11-2	TRBJ1-5	NA	CASSQGTASNQPQHF	TGTGCCAGCAGCCAGGGGACAGCTAGCAATCAGCCCCAGCATTTT
NA	TRBV15	TRBJ2-7	many	CATSNRGSTVGQYF	TGTGCCACCAGCAATAGGGGGTCGACCGTCGGGCAGTACTTC
NA	TRBV6-6	TRBJ2-3	many	CASKGADTQYF	TGTGCCAGCAAGGGCGCAGATACGCAGTATTTT
NA	TRBV7-9	TRBJ1-6	NA	CASSLLFGGQNNSPLHF	TGTGCCAGCAGCTTATTGTTTGGTGGACAGAATAATTCACCCCTCCACTTT
NA	TRBV6-2/TRBV6-3	TRBJ2-5	NA	CASSYPNSRGTQYF	TGTGCCAGCAGTTACCCTAACTCGCGGGGAACCCAGTACTTC
NA	TRBV14	TRBJ1-2	NA	CASSQDIRGSLSGYTF	TGTGCCAGCAGCCAAGATATAAGGGGAAGTTTGAGTGGCTACACCTTC
TRBD2	TRBV6-5	TRBJ2-5	few	CASGRSSGSGRSEETQYF	TGTGCCAGCGGGCGGTCCTCAGGTAGCGGGAGGTCAGAGGAGACCCAGTACTTC
TRBD2	TRBV20-1	TRBJ2-3	many	CSATPTQAGGPSPDTQYF	TGCAGTGCTACCCCTACCCAAGCGGGAGGGCCCTCGCCAGATACGCAGTATTTT
NA	TRBV27	TRBJ1-2	NA	CASSPQGRINYGYTF	TGTGCCAGCAGTCCTCAGGGCAGGATCAACTATGGCTACACCTTC
NA	TRBV12-3/TRBV12-4	TRBJ2-3	many	CASSQNPLGAQYF	TGTGCCAGCAGCCAAAACCCACTAGGGGCGCAGTATTTT
NA	TRBV4-3	TRBJ2-3	few	CASSQSTRGFAGRTDTQYF	TGCGCCAGCAGCCAATCAACCCGGGGGTTCGCGGGCCGCACAGATACGCAGTATTTT
NA	TRBV5-6	TRBJ2-1	NA	CASSPSSVGEQFF	TGTGCCAGCAGCCCCTCATCGGTTGGTGAGCAGTTCTTC
NA	TRBV29-1	TRBJ1-1	NA	CSVEDLRGFPEAFF	TGCAGCGTTGAAGATCTTCGGGGGTTCCCTGAAGCTTTCTTT
TRBD2	TRBV5-5	TRBJ2-7	NA	CASSPGLAGREQYF	TGTGCCAGCAGCCCGGGACTAGCGGGACGCGAGCAGTACTTC
NA	TRBV12-3/TRBV12-4	TRBJ1-5	many	CASSLIGGINQPQHF	TGTGCCAGCAGTTTAATTGGGGGGATAAATCAGCCCCAGCATTTT
NA	TRBV3-1	TRBJ2-2	many	CASSLRDPKSPGELFF	TGTGCCAGCAGTCTACGGGATCCTAAGAGTCCCGGGGAGCTGTTTTTT
NA	TRBV29-1	TRBJ1-1	many	CSVGVGPREAFF	TGCAGCGTTGGAGTTGGGCCCAGGGAAGCTTTCTTT
NA	TRBV4-3	TRBJ2-6	NA	CASSQGRDSSGANVLTF	TGCGCCAGCAGCCAAGGCCGCGATAGCTCTGGGGCCAACGTCCTGACTTTC